This T cell receptor (beta chain) was identified in a study of cytomegalovirus exposure and HLA in healthy donors. Study results and caveats: Being productive about 87% or about 30% of the time was typical of most TCR beta V segments in an earlier analysis. Available immune exposure information covered CMV serostatus only.

On this clone: Its matching antigen is unknown.

Healthy bone marrow donors made up the donor group. This CDR3 contains 17 residues. Per germline, CDR1 SNHLY and CDR2 FYNNEI. With 6 bases clipped from V and 4 bases from J, the junction kept 13 bases outside the gene matches. The PCR ran on 60 Vbeta and 13 Jbeta primers. Only in-frame clones appear in the TCRdb table, and some are missing; sequencing was by immunoSEQ multiplex PCR. The sample consists of around 160,000 clones, roughly four fifths of them appearing once. The rearrangement joins TRBV2 to TRBJ1-5, with 9 bases lining up with TRBD1. The clonotype was recovered from a middle-aged woman in good health and CMV-seronegative. The sequenced sample was PBMCs. CDR3 coding DNA: TGTGCCAGCAGCTCCGGGACAGGGAATGTCCCTAATCAGCCCCAGCATTTT. This sequence encodes CASSSGTGNVPNQPQHF.